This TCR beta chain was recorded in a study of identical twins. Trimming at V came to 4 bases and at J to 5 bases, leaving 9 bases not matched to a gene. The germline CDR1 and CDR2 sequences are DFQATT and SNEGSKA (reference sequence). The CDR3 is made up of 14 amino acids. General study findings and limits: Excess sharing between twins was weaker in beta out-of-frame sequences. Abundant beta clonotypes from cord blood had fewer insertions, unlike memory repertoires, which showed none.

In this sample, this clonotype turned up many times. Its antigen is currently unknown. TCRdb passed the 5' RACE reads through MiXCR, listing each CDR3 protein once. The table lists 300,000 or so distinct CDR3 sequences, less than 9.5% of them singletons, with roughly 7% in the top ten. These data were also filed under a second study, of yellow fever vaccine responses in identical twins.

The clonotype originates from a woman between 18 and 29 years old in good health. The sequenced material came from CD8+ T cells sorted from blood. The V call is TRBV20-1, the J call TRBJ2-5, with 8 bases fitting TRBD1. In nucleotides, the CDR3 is TGCAGTGCTAACCCGGGTGGACAGGGCGAGACCCAGTACTTC. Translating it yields CSANPGGQGETQYF.